The rows below give T cell receptor beta chains drawn from one sample of a study of CD8+CD57+ T cells in acquired aplastic anemia. Using its own MiXCR run on the reads, TCRdb lists one record per CDR3 protein. The sample lists 100,000 to 150,000 distinct CDR3 sequences, 40% occurring once. Sequencing input: sorted CD4+, CD8+, or CD8+CD57+ T cells (not recorded which) from PBMCs. All receptors come from a human donor with aplastic anemia. Both conserved end residues are trimmed from each CDR3. Fields, in order: V gene, J gene, clone size, CDR3 protein. Size is omitted from some rows. Given values are once, few, many or a class for expanded clones.

TRBV9	TRBJ2-5	many	ASSGGVRETQY
TRBV3-1	TRBJ2-5	.	ASSRGQETQY
TRBV6-8	TRBJ1-1	.	ASSTPTGTNTEAF
TRBV5-4	TRBJ1-2	few	ASSLASSGGAFYGYT
TRBV3-1	TRBJ2-2	.	ASSQESFSSTGELF
TRBV19	TRBJ1-2	.	ASSIGQLRGYT
TRBV29-1	TRBJ1-1	.	SVGERSGNTEAF
TRBV2	TRBJ2-1	.	ASSPQTREFDEQF
TRBV7-6	TRBJ2-5	many	ASSWDYKEKETQY
TRBV19	TRBJ2-3	many	ASRPGQALDTQY
TRBV6-4	TRBJ2-1	few	ASSRLAGGGNEQF
TRBV11-3	TRBJ1-2	.	ASSLSGGGYT
TRBV18	TRBJ1-5	few	ASSPVGTGSSQPQH
TRBV10-1	TRBJ2-2	few	ASSDPLAGEGAGELF
TRBV5-1	TRBJ1-5	many	ASRKTGDSNQPQH
TRBV20-1	TRBJ1-1	once	SAREYTEAF
TRBV3-1	TRBJ2-3	once	ASSPWDSKDTQY
TRBV6-6	TRBJ1-6	many	ASSYTGYNSPLH
TRBV19	TRBJ1-2	.	ASSTGTGANYGYT
TRBV4-2	TRBJ1-6	many	ASSQEVSLSSPLH
TRBV5-1	TRBJ1-4	few	ASSRGQGGEKLS